Sequencing of this T cell receptor beta chain was carried out in a study of vaccination effects on CD4 cells after COVID-19. Antigen-specific CD4+ T cells expanded by the ViraFEST assay with viral peptide pools were then sequenced. Isolating CD4+ T cells followed more than eight days of culture. Vaccinated participants had no history of SARS-CoV-2 infection and tested negative for nucleocapsid antibodies. This clone occurred a few times. Its matching antigen is unknown. Repertoires were generated with immunoSEQ multiplex PCR, while TCRdb's copy carries only in-frame clones and drops some. The sample gives some 69,000 clones, less than 85% of which show up once; about 3% is in the top ten. The study, taken as a whole, reports: Only 1 of 255 vaccine-induced clones from healthy vaccinees cross-reacted with common cold coronaviruses.

This TCR came from a human donor who received a COVID-19 vaccine. Sequenced material: CD4+ T cells from PBMCs cultured with HCoV-NL63 spike peptides, taken before COVID-19 vaccination.

DNA for the CDR3: TGTGCCAGCAGCTTGGAGCCAGGGTATGACGGGGAGCTGTTTTTT. Its protein is CASSLEPGYDGELFF. The rearrangement uses TRBV5-4 and TRBJ2-2; D may be TRBD1 (5 bases). The CDR3 has 15 amino acids. V was cut by 0 bases and J by 7 bases, with 13 bases left in between. Germline V lookup: CDR1 SGHNT, CDR2 YYREEE (reference sequence).